The next 21 T cell receptor beta chains were all read from a single sample in a study of cytomegalovirus exposure and HLA in healthy donors. Primers for the PCR totalled 60 Vbeta and 13 Jbeta. Here immunoSEQ multiplex PCR was the method, and the copy in TCRdb shows in-frame clones only, minus some. The sample yields around 120,000 clones, about four fifths seen once. The source material was PBMCs. The receptors were gathered from a human donor in good health.

This chain uses TRBV7-3 with TRBJ2-3; tentative D call: TRBD2 (5 bases). Per germline, CDR1 SGHTA and CDR2 FQGTGA. The CDR3 is 15 residues long. V was shortened by 6 bases and J by 2 bases, with 15 bases between the two germline ends. The CDR3 region has the DNA TGTGCCAGCAGACCCACCGGGGTACACACAGATACGCAGTATTTT. Translating it yields CASRPTGVHTDTQYF.

This clone was seen a few times. Mismatch with germline at one junction end may stem from a read error. The gene calls are TRBV4-1 and TRBJ1-3; D remains unclear. The CDR3 is 10 residues long. Germline V lookup: CDR1 MGHRA, CDR2 YSYEKL. The DNA for the CDR3 is TGTATGGGCGTCGGAAACACCATATATTTT. Translating it yields CMGVGNTIYF.

The CDR3 loop reads CASSQSKVGTGFDGLGELFF. The CDR3 DNA sequence: TGCGCCAGCAGTCAATCAAAGGTTGGGACAGGTTTTGATGGCCTCGGGGAGCTGTTTTTT. The chain carries TRBV23-1 and TRBJ2-2, with 8 bases lining up with TRBD1. Being an ORF, TRBV23-1 has a function that is uncertain. Trimming at V came to 0 bases and at J to 7 bases, leaving 19 bases not matched to a gene. This CDR3 is built from 20 residues.

DNA for the CDR3: TGCGCCAGCTTAGAGGGGGCGCAGGTCAATAATTCACCCCTCCACTTT. It is translated as CASLEGAQVNNSPLHF. The chain links TRBV10-1 to TRBJ1-6, with 7 nucleotides matching TRBD1. Germline CDR1 reads WNHNN; CDR2 reads SYGVQD (reference sequence). The CDR3 has 16 amino acids. The junction had 12 bases not matched to a gene; V was cut back by 8 bases and J by 5 bases.

This sequence joins TRBV2 and TRBJ1-1; tentatively, D is TRBD1 (5 bases). This CDR3 comprises 15 residues. Trimming left V 1 base short and J 5 bases short, with 14 bases between. CDR1 and CDR2 (germline): SNHLY, FYNNEI. The CDR3 DNA reads as TGTGCCAGCAGTGAAGTTAAAGGGGCATTTACTGAAGCTTTCTTT. Its protein product is CASSEVKGAFTEAFF. The full variable domain, rest sourced from reference TRBV2 and TRBJ1-1, is EPEVTQTPSHQVTQMGQEVILRCVPISNHLYFYWYRQILGQKVEFLVSFYNNEISEKSEIFDDQFSVERPDGSNFTLKIRSTKLEDSAMYFCASSEVKGAFTEAFFGQGTRLTVV.

The rearrangement joins TRBV4-1 to TRBJ1-2; D is possibly TRBD1 (6 bases). CDR3 size: 14 residues. V was pared by 1 base and J by 4 bases, with 10 bases between. The germline V gene has CDR1 MGHRA and CDR2 YSYEKL. The CDR3 DNA is TGCGCCAGCAGCCAAGGAACAGGGCTCTATGGCTACACCTTC. Translation: CASSQGTGLYGYTF.

This rearrangement joins TRBV11-2 to TRBJ2-7, with 8 bases that match TRBD1. The CDR3 sequence is 12 residues long. Trimming at V came to 5 bases and at J to 3 bases, leaving 0 bases not matched to a gene. The germline V gene has CDR1 SGHAT and CDR2 FQNNGV. DNA for the CDR3: TGTGCCAGCAGCGACAGGGGCTACGAGCAGTACTTC. Amino acids: CASSDRGYEQYF.

This chain uses TRBV4-1 with TRBJ2-1; the D gene is possibly TRBD1 (5 bases). The V end lost 2 bases, the J end lost 2 bases, and 16 bases lay between the germline ends. CDR1 and CDR2 (germline): MGHRA, YSYEKL. The CDR3 is 17 residues long. The CDR3 DNA sequence: TGCGCCAGCAGCCAATCAACAGGAAAAAAGGCCTACAATGAGCAGTTCTTC. Its protein product is CASSQSTGKKAYNEQFF.

The V call is TRBV7-9, the J call TRBJ1-1; possible D gene TRBD1, 5 bases. Germline V gene sequence: CDR1 SEHNR, CDR2 FQNEAQ (reference sequence). The CDR3 is 17 amino acids. Trimming took off 2 bases at V and 0 bases at J, with 16 bases between the two ends. CDR3 sequence reads: CASSLKMTDHMNTEAFF. In DNA, the CDR3 is TGTGCCAGCAGCTTAAAAATGACAGATCATATGAACACTGAAGCTTTCTTT.

This clone was picked up one time. The chain is built from TRBV27 and TRBJ2-1, with a possible D match to TRBD2 (6 bases). The V and J ends lost 4 bases and 4 bases respectively, with 11 bases between them. This CDR3 has 14 amino acids. Germline V CDR1 and CDR2: MNHEY, SMNVEV (reference sequence). CDR3 in DNA: TGTGCCAGCAGTTCGACCGGAGGGTACAATGAGCAGTTCTTC. Translated, it gives CASSSTGGYNEQFF.

V and J are TRBV28 and TRBJ2-7; 7 bases map to TRBD2. The CDR3 loop spans 13 amino acids. V lost 6 bases, J lost 9 bases, and 11 bases stayed unmatched. CDR1 MDHEN and CDR2 SYDVKM come from the germline V gene. Here the CDR3 DNA reads TGTGCCAGCAGCTCTCCGGGGGGATTCGGGCAGTACTTC. This translates into CASSSPGGFGQYF.

This rearrangement joins TRBV19 to TRBJ1-5, with TRBD1 identical over 7 bases. The V gene end was trimmed by 6 bases and the J gene end by 3 bases; junction bases not matched to a gene: 5. The CDR3 length is 14 residues. Germline-derived CDR1 and CDR2 are LNHDA and SQIVND (reference sequence). The CDR3 bases are TGTGCCAGTAGCGGGACAGTTTTCAATCAGCCCCAGCATTTT. It encodes CASSGTVFNQPQHF.

The count of this clone is one. The rearrangement joins TRBV15 to TRBJ2-5; 11 bases line up with TRBD2. The CDR3 is 17 residues long. Germline CDR1 reads LNHNV; CDR2 reads YYDKDF (reference sequence). V shed 0 bases, J shed 0 bases, and the junction held 3 bases outside the gene matches. The chain's CDR3 is CATSRDLSGGDQETQYF. The DNA for the CDR3 is TGTGCCACCAGCAGAGACCTTAGCGGGGGGGACCAAGAGACCCAGTACTTC.

The chain employs TRBV6-1 and TRBJ1-5; 8 bases fit TRBD1. This CDR3 is 15 amino acids long. The V gene's germline CDR1 is MNHNS and CDR2 SASEGT. The J segment lost 6 bases and the V segment lost 1 base, leaving 5 bases of the junction unmatched. CDR3 bases: TGTGCCAGCAGTGAAGAGGCAGGGGGCGGTCAGCCCCAGCATTTT. Its protein product is CASSEEAGGGQPQHF.

The genes are TRBV6-5 and TRBJ1-2; no definite D call. CDR1 is MNHEY and CDR2 is SVGAGI in the germline V gene. The CDR3 contains 12 residues. With 0 bases removed from V and 8 bases from J, the gap between germline ends came to 7 bases. CDR3 region: CASSYSSGGYTF. CDR3 bases: TGTGCCAGCAGTTACTCGTCAGGAGGCTACACCTTC.

V is TRBV13 and J is TRBJ1-6, with 8 bases that match TRBD1. The CDR3 is 16 residues long. The germline CDR1 and CDR2 sequences are PRHDT and FYEKMQ (reference sequence). Unmatched junction bases numbered 12, after V lost 5 bases and J lost 9 bases. The CDR3 here is CASSPQGQGLGSPLHF. The CDR3 DNA follows: TGTGCCAGCAGCCCACAAGGACAGGGATTGGGTTCACCCCTCCACTTT.

This sequence joins TRBV7-6 and TRBJ1-1; D is ambiguous. This CDR3 is 14 amino acids long. Trimming pared 1 base from V and 7 bases from J, leaving 13 bases between. Germline assignment: CDR1 SGHVS and CDR2 FNYEAQ. CDR3 sequence: CASSLVVSPNEAFF. DNA for the CDR3: TGTGCCAGCAGCTTAGTAGTGTCACCTAATGAAGCTTTCTTT.

The V call is TRBV4-1, the J call TRBJ2-7; D is unresolved. This CDR3 region has 14 residues. The V gene's germline CDR1 is MGHRA and CDR2 YSYEKL. Deletions cut 1 base from V and 5 bases from J, with 12 bases between. Here the CDR3 DNA reads TGCGCCAGCAGCCAAGGGCGAGGCGCCGACGAGCAGTACTTC. Translated: CASSQGRGADEQYF.

The chain employs TRBV2 and TRBJ1-1; D gene unclear. V was pared by 4 bases and J by 1 base, with 4 bases between. From germline, CDR1 is SNHLY and CDR2 FYNNEI. The CDR3 extends over 12 amino acids. The CDR3 region is CASSARNTEAFF. DNA for the CDR3: TGTGCCAGCAGTGCCAGGAACACTGAAGCTTTCTTT.

This chain joins TRBV7-9 and TRBJ2-7; TRBD1 might be the D (6 bases). With 3 bases removed from V and 2 bases from J, the gap between germline ends came to 14 bases. CDR1 and CDR2 (germline): SEHNR, FQNEAQ (reference sequence). CDR3 size: 15 residues. CDR3 residues: CASSFSGERAYEQYF. The DNA for the CDR3 is TGTGCCAGCAGCTTCTCAGGGGAAAGAGCCTACGAGCAGTACTTC. The full variable domain, with the rest looked up from reference TRBV7-9 and TRBJ2-7, is DTGVSQNPRHKITKRGQNVTFRCDPISEHNRLYWYRQTLGQGPEFLTYFQNEAQLEKSRLLSDRFSAERPKGSFSTLEIQRTEQGDSAMYLCASSFSGERAYEQYFGPGTRLTVT.

The chain couples TRBV2 to TRBJ2-1, with 7 bases that match TRBD2. Germline V CDR1 and CDR2: SNHLY, FYNNEI. The V and J ends lost 6 bases and 9 bases, in that order; junction bases with no gene match: 8. There are 13 residues in the CDR3. The chain's CDR3 is CASSERGQGEQFF. CDR3 nucleotides: TGTGCCAGCAGCGAGCGGGGTCAAGGTGAGCAGTTCTTC.